This T cell receptor beta chain was retrieved from a study of blood T cells in healthy people across ages. Study-wide results and limits: Significant beta diversity loss was already apparent by age around 40, declining roughly linearly.

Losses at the gene ends were 4 bases for V and 5 bases for J; bases not matched to a gene: 17. Germline V gives CDR1 SQVTM, CDR2 ANQGSEA. The CDR3 is 18 amino acids. RNA extraction gave at least 5.5 micrograms of total RNA per sample. A second PCR of about 6 to 11 cycles used a sample-barcoded 5' primer and a J-beta primer mix. The template-switch adaptor was a 5' adaptor with 12 random nucleotides. It tagged each cDNA molecule. TCRdb called the 5' RACE reads again in MiXCR, with one record for every CDR3 protein. The data hold some 1.4 million distinct CDR3 sequences, with 40% to 50% observed a single time. Comments on this clonotype: No antigen is known for it.

This TCR was sampled from a woman between 18 and 30 years old in good health. Specimen: blood. The chain couples TRBV29-1 to TRBJ2-3; TRBD2 aligns across 11 bases. CDR3 protein: CSVASGLTSGKGKDTQYF. CDR3 DNA sequence: TGCAGCGTTGCGTCCGGGTTGACTAGCGGGAAGGGGAAAGATACGCAGTATTTT.